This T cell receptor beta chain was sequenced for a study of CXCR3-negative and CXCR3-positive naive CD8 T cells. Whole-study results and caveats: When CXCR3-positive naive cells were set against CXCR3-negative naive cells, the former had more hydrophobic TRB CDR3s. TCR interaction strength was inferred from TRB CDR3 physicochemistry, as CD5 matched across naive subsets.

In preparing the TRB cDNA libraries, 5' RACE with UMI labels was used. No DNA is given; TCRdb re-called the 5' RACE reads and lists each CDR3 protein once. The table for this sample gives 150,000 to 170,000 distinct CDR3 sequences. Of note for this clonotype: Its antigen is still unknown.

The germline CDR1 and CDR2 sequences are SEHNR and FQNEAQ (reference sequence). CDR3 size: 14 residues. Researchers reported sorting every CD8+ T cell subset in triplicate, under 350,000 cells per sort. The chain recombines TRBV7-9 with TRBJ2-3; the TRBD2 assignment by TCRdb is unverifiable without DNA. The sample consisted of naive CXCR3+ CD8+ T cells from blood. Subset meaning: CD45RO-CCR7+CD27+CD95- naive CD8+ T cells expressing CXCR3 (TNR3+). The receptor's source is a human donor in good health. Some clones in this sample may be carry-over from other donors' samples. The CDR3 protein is CASSLGREGDTQYF.